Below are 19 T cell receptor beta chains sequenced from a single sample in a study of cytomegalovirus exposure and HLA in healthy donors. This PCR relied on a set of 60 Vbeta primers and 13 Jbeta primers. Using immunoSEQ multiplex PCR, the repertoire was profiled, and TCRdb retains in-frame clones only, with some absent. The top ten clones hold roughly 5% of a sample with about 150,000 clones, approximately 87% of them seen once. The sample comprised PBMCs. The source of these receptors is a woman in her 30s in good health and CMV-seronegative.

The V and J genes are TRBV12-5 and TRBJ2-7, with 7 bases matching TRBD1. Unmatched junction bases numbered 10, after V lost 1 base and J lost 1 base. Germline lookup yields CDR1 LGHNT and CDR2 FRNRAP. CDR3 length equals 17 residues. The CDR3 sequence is CASGLDPDRFGSYEQYF. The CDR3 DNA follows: TGTGCTAGTGGTTTGGACCCGGACAGGTTTGGGTCCTACGAGCAGTACTTC.

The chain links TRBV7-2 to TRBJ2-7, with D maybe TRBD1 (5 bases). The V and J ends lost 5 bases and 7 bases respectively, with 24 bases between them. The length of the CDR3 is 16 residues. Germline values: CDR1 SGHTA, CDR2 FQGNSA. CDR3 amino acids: CASSVNRLRRSSEQYF. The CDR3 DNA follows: TGTGCCAGCAGCGTAAACAGGTTAAGAAGGTCATCAGAGCAGTACTTC.

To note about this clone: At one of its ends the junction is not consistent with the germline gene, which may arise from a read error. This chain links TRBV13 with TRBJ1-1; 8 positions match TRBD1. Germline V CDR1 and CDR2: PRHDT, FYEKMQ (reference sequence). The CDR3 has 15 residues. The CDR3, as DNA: TGTGCCAGCAGCGGGGGGGACAGGTCGAACACTGGAGCTTTCTTT. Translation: CASSGGDRSNTGAFF.

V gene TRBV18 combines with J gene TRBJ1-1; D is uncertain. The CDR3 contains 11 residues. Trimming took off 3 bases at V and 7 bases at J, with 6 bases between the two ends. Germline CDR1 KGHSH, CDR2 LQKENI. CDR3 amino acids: CASSPRDEAFF. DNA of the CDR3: TGTGCCAGCTCACCGAGAGATGAAGCTTTCTTT.

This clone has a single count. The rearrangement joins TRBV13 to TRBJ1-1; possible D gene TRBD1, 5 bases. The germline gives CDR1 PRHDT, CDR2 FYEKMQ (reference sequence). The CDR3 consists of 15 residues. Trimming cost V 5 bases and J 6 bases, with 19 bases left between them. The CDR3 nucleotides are TGTGCCAGCAGCGTCAAGACCCGGGGGGAGGCTGAAGCTTTCTTT. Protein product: CASSVKTRGEAEAFF. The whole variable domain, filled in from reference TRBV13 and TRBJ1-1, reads AAGVIQSPRHLIKEKRETATLKCYPIPRHDTVYWYQQGPGQDPQFLISFYEKMQSDKGSIPDRFSAQQFSDYHSELNMSSLELGDSALYFCASSVKTRGEAEAFFGQGTRLTVV.

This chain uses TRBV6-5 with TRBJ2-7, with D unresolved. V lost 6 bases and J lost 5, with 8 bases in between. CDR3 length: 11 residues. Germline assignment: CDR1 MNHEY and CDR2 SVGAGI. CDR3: CASSDLNEQYF. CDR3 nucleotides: TGTGCCAGCAGCGATCTAAACGAGCAGTACTTC.

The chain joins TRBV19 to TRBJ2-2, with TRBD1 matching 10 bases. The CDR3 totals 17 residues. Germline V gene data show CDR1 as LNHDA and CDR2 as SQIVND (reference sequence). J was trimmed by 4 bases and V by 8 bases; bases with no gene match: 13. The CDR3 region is CASPPQTGGVGTGELFF. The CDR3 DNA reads TGTGCCAGTCCACCCCAGACAGGGGGCGTCGGCACCGGGGAGCTGTTTTTT.

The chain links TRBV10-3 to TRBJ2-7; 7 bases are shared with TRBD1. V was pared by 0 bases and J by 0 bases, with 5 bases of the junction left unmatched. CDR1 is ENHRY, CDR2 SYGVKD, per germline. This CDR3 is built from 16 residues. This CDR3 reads CAISESGQELSYEQYF. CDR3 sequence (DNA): TGTGCCATCAGTGAGTCCGGACAGGAACTCTCCTACGAGCAGTACTTC.

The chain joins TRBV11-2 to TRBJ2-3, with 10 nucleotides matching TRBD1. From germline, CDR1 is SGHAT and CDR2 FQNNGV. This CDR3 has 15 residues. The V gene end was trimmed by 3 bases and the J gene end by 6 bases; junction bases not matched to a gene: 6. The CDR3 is CASSFRDRGVDTQYF. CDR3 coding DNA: TGTGCCAGCAGCTTCCGGGACAGGGGAGTGGATACGCAGTATTTT.

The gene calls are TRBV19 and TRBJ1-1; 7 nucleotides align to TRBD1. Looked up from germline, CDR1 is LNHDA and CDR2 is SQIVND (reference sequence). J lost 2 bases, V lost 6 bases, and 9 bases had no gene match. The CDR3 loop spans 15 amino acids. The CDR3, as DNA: TGTGCCAGTAGACCTATCGACAGGGTCAACACTGAAGCTTTCTTT. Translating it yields CASRPIDRVNTEAFF.

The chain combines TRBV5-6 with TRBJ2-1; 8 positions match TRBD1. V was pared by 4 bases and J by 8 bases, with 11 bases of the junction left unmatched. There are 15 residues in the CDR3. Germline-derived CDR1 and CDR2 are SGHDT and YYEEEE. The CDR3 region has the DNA TGTGCCAGCAGCCTCCGGACAGGGTGGTCCGATGAGCAGTTCTTC. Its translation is CASSLRTGWSDEQFF. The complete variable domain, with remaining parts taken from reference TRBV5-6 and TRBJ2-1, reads DAGVTQSPTHLIKTRGQQVTLRCSPKSGHDTVSWYQQALGQGPQFIFQYYEEEERQRGNFPDRFSGHQFPNYSSELNVNALLLGDSALYLCASSLRTGWSDEQFFGPGTRLTVL.

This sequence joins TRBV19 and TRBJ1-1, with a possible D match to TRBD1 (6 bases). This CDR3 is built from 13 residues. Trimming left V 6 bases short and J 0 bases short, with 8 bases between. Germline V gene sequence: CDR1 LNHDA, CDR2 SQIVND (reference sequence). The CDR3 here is CASRDRVNTEAFF. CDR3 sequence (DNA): TGTGCCAGTAGGGACAGAGTGAACACTGAAGCTTTCTTT.

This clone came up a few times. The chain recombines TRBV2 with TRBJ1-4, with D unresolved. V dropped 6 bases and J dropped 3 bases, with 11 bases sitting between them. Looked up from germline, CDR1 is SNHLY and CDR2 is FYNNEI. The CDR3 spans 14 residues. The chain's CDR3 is CASSGFGANEKLFF. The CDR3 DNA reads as TGTGCCAGCAGCGGATTTGGAGCTAATGAAAAACTGTTTTTT.

The CDR3 here is CSVKQGLETQYF. CDR3 sequence (DNA): TGCAGCGTTAAACAGGGGTTGGAGACCCAGTACTTC. The chain recombines TRBV29-1 with TRBJ2-5; 7 positions agree with TRBD1. Germline loops: CDR1 SQVTM, CDR2 ANQGSEA. There are 12 residues in the CDR3. J lost 5 bases, V lost 5 bases, and 5 bases had no gene match.

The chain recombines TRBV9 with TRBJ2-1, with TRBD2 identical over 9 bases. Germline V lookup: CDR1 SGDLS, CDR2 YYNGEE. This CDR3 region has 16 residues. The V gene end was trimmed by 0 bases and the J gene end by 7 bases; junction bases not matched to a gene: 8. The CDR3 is CASSVGSSGMGNEQFF. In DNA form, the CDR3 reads TGTGCCAGCAGCGTAGGCTCTAGCGGGATGGGAAATGAGCAGTTCTTC.

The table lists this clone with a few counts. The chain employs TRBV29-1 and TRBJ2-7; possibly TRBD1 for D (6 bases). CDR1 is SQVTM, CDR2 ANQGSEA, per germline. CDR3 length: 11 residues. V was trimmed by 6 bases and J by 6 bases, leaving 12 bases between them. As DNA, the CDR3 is TGCAGCGTCCAGGGGTTTAGCGAGCAGTACTTC. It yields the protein CSVQGFSEQYF.

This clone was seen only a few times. DNA of the CDR3: TGTGCCAGCGTCGGCCAGGAATTTGAAAAACTGTTTTTT. Translation: CASVGQEFEKLFF. V usage is TRBV7-9 and J usage is TRBJ1-4; D not resolved. Germline CDR1 is SEHNR and CDR2 is FQNEAQ (reference sequence). The length of the CDR3 is 13 residues. The germline V and J ends were trimmed by 8 bases and 7 bases, with 14 bases remaining between them.

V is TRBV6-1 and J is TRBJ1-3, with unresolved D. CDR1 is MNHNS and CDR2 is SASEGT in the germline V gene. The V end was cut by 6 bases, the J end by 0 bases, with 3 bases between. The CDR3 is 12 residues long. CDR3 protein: CASSNSGNTIYF. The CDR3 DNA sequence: TGTGCCAGCAGCAACTCTGGAAACACCATATATTTT.

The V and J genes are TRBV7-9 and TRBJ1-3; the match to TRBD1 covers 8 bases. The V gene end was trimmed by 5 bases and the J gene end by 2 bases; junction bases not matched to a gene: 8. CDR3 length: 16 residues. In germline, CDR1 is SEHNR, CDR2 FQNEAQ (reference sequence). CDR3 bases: TGTGCCAGCAGCCCCCGGACAGGGTCGGCTGGAAACACCATATATTTT. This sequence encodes CASSPRTGSAGNTIYF.